These T cell receptor beta chains were read from a single sample in a study of OX40 agonist ivuxolimab in advanced cancers. Sequenced by immunoSEQ multiplex PCR; TCRdb stores in-frame clones only, minus some. The repertoire holds tens of thousands of clones, with about 89% as singletons. The sample consisted of CD4+ or CD8+ T cells sorted from blood, taken in a trial of the OX40 agonist ivuxolimab. These receptors came from an adult with an advanced solid tumor such as melanoma, head and neck, liver or kidney cancer. Each CDR3 is given with its conserved first and last residue. A D gene is named only where the DNA matches it firmly. The listing skips clone size in some rows; elsewhere it reads once, few, many or a size class.

clone_size d_call j_call v_call cdr3_aa cdr3_nt
. TRBD2 TRBJ2-7 TRBV11-3 CASSLGTSGDYEQYF TGTGCCAGCAGCCTGGGGACTAGCGGGGACTACGAGCAGTACTTC
. . TRBJ2-7 TRBV12-5 CASGQDESSYEQYF TGTGCTAGTGGGCAGGACGAAAGCTCCTACGAGCAGTACTTC
. TRBD1 TRBJ2-7 TRBV19 CASSTPGQAFEQYF TGTGCCAGTAGTACACCGGGACAGGCGTTCGAGCAGTACTTC
. . TRBJ2-7 TRBV4-1 CASSPSSGPSYEQYF TGCGCCAGCAGCCCCAGCAGCGGACCCTCCTACGAGCAGTACTTC
. TRBD1 TRBJ2-5 TRBV15 CATSRNSGQGEETQYF TGTGCCACCAGCAGGAACTCCGGACAGGGCGAAGAGACCCAGTACTTC
. TRBD1 TRBJ1-4 TRBV30 CAWSRQGAKSEKLFF TGTGCCTGGAGTCGCCAGGGGGCAAAAAGTGAAAAACTGTTTTTT
once . TRBJ1-1 TRBV2 CASSVRRESTEAFF TGTGCCAGCAGTGTGCGAAGGGAGTCGACTGAAGCTTTCTTT
. . TRBJ2-1 TRBV7-3 CASSGGGNTYNEQFF TGTGCCAGCAGCGGCGGCGGCAATACCTACAATGAGCAGTTCTTC
. . TRBJ2-7 TRBV15 CATSRGQGTYAQYF TGTGCCACCAGCAGAGGGCAGGGGACCTACGCGCAGTACTTC
. TRBD1 TRBJ2-1 TRBV27 CASSLRVGQVRVNEQFF TGTGCCAGCAGTTTACGCGTCGGACAGGTCAGAGTAAATGAGCAGTTCTTC
. . TRBJ1-5 TRBV10-3 CAISEGQSSNQPQHF TGTGCCATCAGTGAGGGACAGAGTAGCAATCAGCCCCAGCATTTT
few . TRBJ1-2 TRBV10-3 CAATPGNYGYTF TGTGCCGCCACTCCGGGTAACTATGGCTACACCTTC
once TRBD2 TRBJ2-7 TRBV7-2 CASSPGLAGGYEQYF TGTGCCAGCAGCCCAGGACTAGCGGGAGGATACGAGCAGTACTTC
. . TRBJ1-2 TRBV19 CAIKGMNYGYTF TGTGCCATCAAAGGAATGAACTATGGCTACACCTTC
. . TRBJ2-7 TRBV18 CASSPPGNEQYF TGTGCCAGCTCACCACCTGGGAACGAGCAGTACTTC
few . TRBJ1-2 TRBV28 CASHTPSDGYTF TGTGCCAGCCACACCCCATCTGATGGCTACACCTTC
. TRBD2 TRBJ2-7 TRBV10-3 CAIRSAGGPSEQYF TGTGCCATCAGATCAGCGGGAGGGCCGAGTGAGCAGTACTTC
. TRBD2 TRBJ2-7 TRBV11-2 CASSPGLAGGSYEQYF TGTGCCAGCAGCCCCGGACTAGCGGGAGGCTCCTACGAGCAGTACTTC